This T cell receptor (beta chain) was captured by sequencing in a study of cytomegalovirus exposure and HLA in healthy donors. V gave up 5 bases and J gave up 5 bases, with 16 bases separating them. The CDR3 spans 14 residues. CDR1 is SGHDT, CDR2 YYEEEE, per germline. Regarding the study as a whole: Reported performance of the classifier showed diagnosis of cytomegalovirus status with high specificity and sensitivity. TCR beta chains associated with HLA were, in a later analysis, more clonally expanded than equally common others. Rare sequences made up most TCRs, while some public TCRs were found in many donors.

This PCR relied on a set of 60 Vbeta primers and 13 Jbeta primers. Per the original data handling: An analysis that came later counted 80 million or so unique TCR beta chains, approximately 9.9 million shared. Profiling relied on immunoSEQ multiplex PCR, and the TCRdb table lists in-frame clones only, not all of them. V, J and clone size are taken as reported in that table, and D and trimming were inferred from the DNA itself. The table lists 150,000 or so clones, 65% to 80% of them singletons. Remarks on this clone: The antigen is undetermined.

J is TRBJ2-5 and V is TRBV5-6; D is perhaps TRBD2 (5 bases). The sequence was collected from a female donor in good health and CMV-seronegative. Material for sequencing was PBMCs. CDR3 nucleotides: TGTGCCAGCAGGCAGGCGGCTAGCTGGGAGACCCAGTACTTC. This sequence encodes CASRQAASWETQYF.